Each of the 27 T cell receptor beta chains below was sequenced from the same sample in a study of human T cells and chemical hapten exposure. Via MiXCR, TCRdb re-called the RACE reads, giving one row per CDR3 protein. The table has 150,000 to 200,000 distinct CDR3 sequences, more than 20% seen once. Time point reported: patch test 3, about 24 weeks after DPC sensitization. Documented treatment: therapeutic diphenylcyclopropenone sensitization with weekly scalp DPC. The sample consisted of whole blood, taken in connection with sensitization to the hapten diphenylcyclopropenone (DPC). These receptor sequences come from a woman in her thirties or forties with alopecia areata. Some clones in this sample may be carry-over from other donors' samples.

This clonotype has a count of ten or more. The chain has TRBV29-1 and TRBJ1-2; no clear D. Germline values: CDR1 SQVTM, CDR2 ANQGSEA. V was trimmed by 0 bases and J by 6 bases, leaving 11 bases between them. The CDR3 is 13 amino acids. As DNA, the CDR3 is TGCAGCGTTGAAGATTCTTTAGGAGATGGCTACACCTTC. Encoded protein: CSVEDSLGDGYTF.

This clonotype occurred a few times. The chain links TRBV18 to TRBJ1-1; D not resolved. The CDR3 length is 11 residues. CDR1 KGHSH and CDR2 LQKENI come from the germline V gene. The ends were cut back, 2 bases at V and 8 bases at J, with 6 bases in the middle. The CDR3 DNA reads TGTGCCAGCTCACCAGGGAACGAAGCTTTCTTT. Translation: CASSPGNEAFF.

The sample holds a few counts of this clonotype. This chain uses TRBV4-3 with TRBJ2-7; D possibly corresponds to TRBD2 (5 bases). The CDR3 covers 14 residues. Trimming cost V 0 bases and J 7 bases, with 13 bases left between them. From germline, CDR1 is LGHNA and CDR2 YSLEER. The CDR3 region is CASSQDYRPGEQYF. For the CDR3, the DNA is TGCGCCAGCAGCCAAGACTACCGCCCGGGGGAGCAGTACTTC.

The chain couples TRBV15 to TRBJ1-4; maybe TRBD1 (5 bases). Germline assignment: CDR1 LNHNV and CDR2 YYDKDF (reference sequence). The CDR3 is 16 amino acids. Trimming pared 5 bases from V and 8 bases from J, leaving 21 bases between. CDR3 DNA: TGTGCCACCAGCGGGGGTGGGGCAAACGTAAGAGAAAAACTGTTTTTT. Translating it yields CATSGGGANVREKLFF.

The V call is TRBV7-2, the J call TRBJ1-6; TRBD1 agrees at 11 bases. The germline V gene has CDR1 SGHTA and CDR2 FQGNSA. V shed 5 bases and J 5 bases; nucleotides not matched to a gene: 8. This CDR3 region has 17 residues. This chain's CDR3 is CASSGRTGGMNNSPLHF. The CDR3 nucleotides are TGTGCCAGCAGCGGGCGGACAGGGGGCATGAATAATTCACCCCTCCACTTT.

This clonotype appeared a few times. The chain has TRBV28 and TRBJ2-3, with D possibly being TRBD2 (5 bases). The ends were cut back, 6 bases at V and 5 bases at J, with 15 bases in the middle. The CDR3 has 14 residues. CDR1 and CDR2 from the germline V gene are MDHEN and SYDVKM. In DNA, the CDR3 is TGTGCCAGCAGGGCCCAAGGACTCGGAGATACGCAGTATTTT. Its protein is CASRAQGLGDTQYF.

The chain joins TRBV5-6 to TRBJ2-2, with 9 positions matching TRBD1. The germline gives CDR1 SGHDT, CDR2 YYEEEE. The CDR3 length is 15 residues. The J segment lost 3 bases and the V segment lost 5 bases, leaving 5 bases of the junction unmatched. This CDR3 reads CASSRTGVYTGELFF. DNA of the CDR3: TGTGCCAGCAGTAGGACAGGGGTCTACACCGGGGAGCTGTTTTTT.

In DNA form, the CDR3 reads TGCAGTGCTGGCGGACTGACTGGAAACACCATATATTTT. As protein: CSAGGLTGNTIYF. This chain links TRBV20-1 with TRBJ1-3; D is unresolved. The CDR3 loop spans 13 amino acids. Germline V gives CDR1 DFQATT, CDR2 SNEGSKA (reference sequence). The V and J ends lost 5 bases and 2 bases respectively, with 10 bases between them.

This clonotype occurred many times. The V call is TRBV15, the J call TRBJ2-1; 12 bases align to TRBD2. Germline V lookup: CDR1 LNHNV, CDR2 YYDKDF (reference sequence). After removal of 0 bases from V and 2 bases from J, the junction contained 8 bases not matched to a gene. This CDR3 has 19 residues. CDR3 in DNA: TGTGCCACCAGCAGAGAGGGACTAGCGGGTGTAAAGACCTACAATGAGCAGTTCTTC. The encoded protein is CATSREGLAGVKTYNEQFF.

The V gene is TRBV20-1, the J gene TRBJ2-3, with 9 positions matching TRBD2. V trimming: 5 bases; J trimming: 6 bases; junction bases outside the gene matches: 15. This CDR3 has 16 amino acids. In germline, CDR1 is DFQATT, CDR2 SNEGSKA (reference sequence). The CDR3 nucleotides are TGCAGTGCTCGGGCATTCATAGCGGGAGAGCCCGATACGCAGTATTTT. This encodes CSARAFIAGEPDTQYF.

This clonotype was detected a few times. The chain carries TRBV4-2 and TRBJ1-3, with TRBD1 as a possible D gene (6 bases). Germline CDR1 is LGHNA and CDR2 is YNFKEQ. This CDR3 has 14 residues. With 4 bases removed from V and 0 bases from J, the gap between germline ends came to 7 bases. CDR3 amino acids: CASSPQGSGNTIYF. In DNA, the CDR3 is TGTGCCAGCAGCCCACAGGGCTCTGGAAACACCATATATTTT.

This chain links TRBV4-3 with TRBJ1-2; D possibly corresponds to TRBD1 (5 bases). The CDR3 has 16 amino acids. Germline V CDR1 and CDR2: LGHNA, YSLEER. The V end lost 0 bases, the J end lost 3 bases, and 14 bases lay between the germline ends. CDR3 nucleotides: TGCGCCAGCAGCCAAGATGGGGCAGGGTTGGACTATGGCTACACCTTC. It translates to CASSQDGAGLDYGYTF.

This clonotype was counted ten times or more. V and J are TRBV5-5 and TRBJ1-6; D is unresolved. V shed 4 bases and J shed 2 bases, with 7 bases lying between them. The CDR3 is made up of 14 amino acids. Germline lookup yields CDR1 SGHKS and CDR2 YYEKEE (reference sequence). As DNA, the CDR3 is TGTGCCAGCAGCCCCTGGCCCTATAATTCACCCCTCCACTTT. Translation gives CASSPWPYNSPLHF.

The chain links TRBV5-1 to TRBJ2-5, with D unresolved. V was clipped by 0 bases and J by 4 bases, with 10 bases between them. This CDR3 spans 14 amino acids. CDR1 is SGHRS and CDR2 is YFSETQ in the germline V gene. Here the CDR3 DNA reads TGCGCCAGCAGCTTGGAACTCCGAGGAGAGACCCAGTACTTC. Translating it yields CASSLELRGETQYF. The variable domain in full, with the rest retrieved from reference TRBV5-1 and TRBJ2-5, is KAGVTQTPRYLIKTRGQQVTLSCSPISGHRSVSWYQQTPGQGLQFLFEYFSETQRNKGNFPGRFSGRQFSNSRSEMNVSTLELGDSALYLCASSLELRGETQYFGPGTRLLVL.

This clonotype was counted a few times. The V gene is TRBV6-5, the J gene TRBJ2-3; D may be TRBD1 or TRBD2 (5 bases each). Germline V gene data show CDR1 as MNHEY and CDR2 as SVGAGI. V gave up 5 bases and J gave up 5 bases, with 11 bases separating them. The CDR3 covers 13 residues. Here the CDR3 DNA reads TGTGCCAGCAGTAGAGGGGTGGAAGATACGCAGTATTTT. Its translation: CASSRGVEDTQYF.

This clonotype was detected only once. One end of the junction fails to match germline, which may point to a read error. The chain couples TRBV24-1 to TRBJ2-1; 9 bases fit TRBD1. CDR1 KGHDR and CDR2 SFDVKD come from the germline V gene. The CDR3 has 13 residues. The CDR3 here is CVTRDRAMDEQFF. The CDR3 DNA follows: TGTGTCACCCGGGACAGGGCGATGGATGAGCAGTTCTTC.

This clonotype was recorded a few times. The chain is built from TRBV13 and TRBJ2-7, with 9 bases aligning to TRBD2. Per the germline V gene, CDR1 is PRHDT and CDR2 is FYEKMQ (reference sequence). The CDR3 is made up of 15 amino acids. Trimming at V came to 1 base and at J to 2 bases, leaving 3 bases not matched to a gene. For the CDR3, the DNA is TGTGCCAGCAGCTTAGAGGGACTAGCCACCTACGAGCAGTACTTC. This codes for CASSLEGLATYEQYF.

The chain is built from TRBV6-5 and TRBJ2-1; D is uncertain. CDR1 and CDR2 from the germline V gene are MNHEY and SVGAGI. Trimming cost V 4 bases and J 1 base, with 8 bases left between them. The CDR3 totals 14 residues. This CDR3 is CASSSPESYNEQFF. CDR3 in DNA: TGTGCCAGCAGTTCCCCAGAGTCCTACAATGAGCAGTTCTTC.

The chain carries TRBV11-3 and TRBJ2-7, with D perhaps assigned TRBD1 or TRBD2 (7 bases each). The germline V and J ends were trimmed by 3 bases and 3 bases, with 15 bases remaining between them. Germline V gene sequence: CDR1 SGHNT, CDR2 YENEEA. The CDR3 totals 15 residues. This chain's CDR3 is CASSFEGASGYEQYF. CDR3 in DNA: TGTGCCAGCAGCTTTGAGGGGGCTAGCGGCTACGAGCAGTACTTC.

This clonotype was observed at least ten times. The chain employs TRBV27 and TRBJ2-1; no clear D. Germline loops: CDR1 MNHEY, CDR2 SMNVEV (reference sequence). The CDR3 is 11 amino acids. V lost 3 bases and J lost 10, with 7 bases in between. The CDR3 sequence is CASSLGTEQFF. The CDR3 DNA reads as TGTGCCAGCAGTTTGGGCACCGAGCAGTTCTTC.

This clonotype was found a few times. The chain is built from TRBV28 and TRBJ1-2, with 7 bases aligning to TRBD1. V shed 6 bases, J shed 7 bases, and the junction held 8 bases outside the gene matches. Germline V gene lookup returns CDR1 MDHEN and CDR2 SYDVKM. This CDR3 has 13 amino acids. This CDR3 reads CASSLTNRGGYTF. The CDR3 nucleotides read TGTGCCAGCAGCCTCACCAACAGGGGTGGCTACACCTTC.

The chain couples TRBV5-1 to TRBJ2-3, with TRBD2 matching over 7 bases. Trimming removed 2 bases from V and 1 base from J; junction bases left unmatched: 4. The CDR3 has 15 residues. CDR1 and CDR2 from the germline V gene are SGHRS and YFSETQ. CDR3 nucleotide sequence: TGCGCCAGCAGCTTAGGTACTAGCGGCACAGATACGCAGTATTTT. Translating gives CASSLGTSGTDTQYF.

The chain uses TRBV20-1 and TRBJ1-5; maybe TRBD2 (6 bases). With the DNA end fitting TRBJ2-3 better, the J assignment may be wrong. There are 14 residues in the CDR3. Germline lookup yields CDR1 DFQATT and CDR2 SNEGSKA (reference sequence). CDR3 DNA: TGCAGTGCTCGGCGGGGAATCAGCAATCAGCCCCAGTATTTT. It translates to CSARRGISNQPQYF.

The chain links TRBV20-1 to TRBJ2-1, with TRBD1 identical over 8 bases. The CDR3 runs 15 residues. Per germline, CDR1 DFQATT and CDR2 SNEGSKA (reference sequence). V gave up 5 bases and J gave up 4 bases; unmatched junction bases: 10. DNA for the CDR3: TGCAGTGCTCAGACAGGGGCTGGGGAATACAATGAGCAGTTCTTC. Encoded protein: CSAQTGAGEYNEQFF.

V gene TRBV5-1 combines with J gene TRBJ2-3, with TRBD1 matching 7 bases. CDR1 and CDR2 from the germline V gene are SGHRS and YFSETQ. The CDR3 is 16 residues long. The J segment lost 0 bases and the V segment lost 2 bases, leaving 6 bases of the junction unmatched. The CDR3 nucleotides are TGCGCCAGCAGCTTAGAGTGGACAGGTAGCACAGATACGCAGTATTTT. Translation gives CASSLEWTGSTDTQYF.

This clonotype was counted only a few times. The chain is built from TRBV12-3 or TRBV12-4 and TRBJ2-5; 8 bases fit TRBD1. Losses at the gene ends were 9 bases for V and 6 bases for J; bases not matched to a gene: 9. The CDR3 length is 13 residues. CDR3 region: CASTGQGGKTQYF. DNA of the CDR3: TGTGCCAGTACCGGACAGGGTGGGAAGACCCAGTACTTC.

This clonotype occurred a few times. The CDR3 reads CASSQGQGQVGNTEAFF. Written as DNA, the CDR3 is TGTGCCAGCAGCCAAGGACAGGGGCAAGTAGGGAACACTGAAGCTTTCTTT. J is TRBJ1-1 and V is TRBV4-2; 8 nucleotides match TRBD1. The trim removed 1 base at V and 1 base at J, leaving 8 bases unmatched. Germline CDR1 and CDR2: LGHNA and YNFKEQ. CDR3 length: 17 residues.